This TCR beta chain was obtained from a study of metastatic and nonmetastatic thyroid tumors. Study information: Repertoires from blood and tumor or nodule tissue of malignant and benign thyroid patients were compared. Study results and caveats: Reported TCR beta diversity, measured in blood and tumor, was significantly higher for malignant thyroid tumors than for benign nodules.

In the source study's methods: Variation in CDR3 across clinicopathological groups served as the basis for constructing a distant-metastasis classifier in papillary thyroid cancer. TCRdb reprocessed the PCR reads via MiXCR. TCRdb's processing, not the study's, gives the V and J calls here. The table has thousands of clones, about 30% seen once. From germline, CDR1 is MRHNA and CDR2 SNTAGT. CDR3 length: 17 residues. About this clone: Its antigen is not known. At one end the junction does not follow the germline gene, possibly because of a read error.

All patients reached thyroid surgery having received no treatment beforehand. The sequence was obtained from a female donor with papillary thyroid cancer or a benign thyroid nodule (not recorded which). Some clones in this sample may be carry-over from other donors' samples. The specimen sequenced was adjacent normal tissue. This chain joins TRBV6-4 and TRBJ1-5; D ambiguous. The CDR3 DNA is TGTGCCATCAGTGACTCTCCGATGCCAGGAACGGATCAGCCCCAGCATTTT. Its protein product is CAISDSPMPGTDQPQHF.